This T cell receptor beta chain was profiled in a study of blood T cell repertoires in COVID-19. The table came from immunoSEQ multiplex PCR; TCRdb's copy has only in-frame clones and leaves some out. The profile shows just over 250,000 clones, about 89% of them singletons. The TCR sequence derives from a woman in her forties or fifties with acute or convalescent COVID-19. Material: peripheral blood.

As DNA, the CDR3 is TGTGCCAGCAGACGACAGGGGGCCGATGGCTACACCTTC. This codes for CASRRQGADGYTF. This rearrangement joins TRBV27 to TRBJ1-2; TRBD1 agrees at 10 bases. This CDR3 is 13 amino acids long. V lost 6 bases to trimming and J lost 6 bases; unmatched junction nucleotides: 4. Germline CDR1 and CDR2: MNHEY and SMNVEV (reference sequence).